This TCR beta chain was captured by sequencing in a study of T cell responses to AZD1222 COVID-19 vaccine. Concerning this clone itself: Its antigen is not identified. Relative to the germline gene, one junction end is altered; a read error may explain this.

Libraries were prepared by immunoSEQ multiplex PCR; TCRdb keeps only in-frame clonotypes and omits some of them. The sample carries 150,000 to 200,000 clones, roughly 92% recorded once. Whole-study findings and limits: Baseline seropositivity occurred in only a handful of AZD1222 recipients.

The receptor comes from an adult in good health. The sample here was peripheral blood, taken on day 0 of AZD1222 vaccination.

Here the CDR3 DNA reads TGTGCCACCTTGACAGGGGGCGCTTCTTGCTTC. It is translated as CATLTGGASCF. This chain connects TRBV27 to TRBJ1-2; 10 nucleotides match TRBD1. Germline V gene data show CDR1 as MNHEY and CDR2 as SMNVEV (reference sequence). The CDR3 contains 11 residues.